This T cell receptor beta chain was identified in a study of OX40 agonist ivuxolimab in advanced cancers. On the study more broadly: Ivuxolimab was delivered to patients intravenously every 2 weeks at doses spanning 0.01 to 10 mg/kg.

General study findings and limits: With doses of 0.1 to 3.0 mg/kg, CD4+ and CD8+ blood T cells had undergone clonal expansion by week 6.

Comment on this clone: What it binds is unknown.

People who had autoimmune disease history or systemic immunosuppression were excluded. Clones were read by immunoSEQ multiplex PCR, and TCRdb kept only the in-frame ones, dropping some. The profile shows 60,000 to 70,000 clones, 84% of them singletons. V dropped 8 bases and J dropped 6 bases, with 11 bases sitting between them. CDR3 length equals 11 residues. Germline CDR1 and CDR2: MDHEN and SYDVKM. The V gene is TRBV28, the J gene TRBJ2-7; D is undetermined. The source material was CD4+ or CD8+ T cells sorted from blood, sampled in a trial of the OX40 agonist ivuxolimab. The TCR originated in an adult with an advanced solid tumor such as melanoma, head and neck, liver or kidney cancer. The CDR3 DNA reads TGTGCCAGCGGCGCGGTCCCCGAGCAGTACTTC. Translation: CASGAVPEQYF.